This T cell receptor beta chain was identified in a study of multiple sclerosis patients with progressive multifocal leukoencephalopathy (dated by TCRdb to between 2018 and 2021). Broadly, across the study: Roughly five MS patients treated with natalizumab who did not develop PML were sampled longitudinally as controls. Peripheral T and B cells were examined in MS patients who went on to develop PML (4 under natalizumab, 1 after alemtuzumab) as well as in treated patients who did not. From before therapy, through 6 and 12 months, up to PML onset, two natalizumab-treated patients who later developed PML were tracked longitudinally. The goal of the study was to detect any JC virus-specific or public T-cell expansions that arose at the time of PML onset. Study-wide conclusions, independent of this receptor: When PML developed, no shared TRBV or TRBJ gene usage and no preferred TRBV-TRBJ pairings were found. Lower normalized Shannon entropy suggested less diverse TRB repertoires in most PML patients, whereas the natalizumab-treated controls showed values near 1. The analysis covered only peripheral blood, although cerebrospinal fluid or brain lymphocytes might be more informative for natalizumab-associated PML. Given the small, descriptive cohort, it remained unclear whether the study findings reflect JC virus infection or general immunocompromise. TRB clones with frequency above 0.5% were observed only in PML patients, but the clones expanded at PML onset were found to be already present before and during natalizumab therapy.

The CDR3 starts with the cysteine, ends with the phenylalanine, and has 14 residues. The entry retains the CDR3 DNA only, 42 bases that are in frame from base 1. Looking up the germline V gene yields CDR1 SGDLS and CDR2 YYNGEE. The junction carries 10 bases between V and J, which are trimmed by 3 bases and 2 bases respectively. Concerning this clone: No cognate antigen has been identified for it. Nothing much larger sits one base from this clone, and base qualities are not available.

Reading the label with the study, this specimen's time point is: before natalizumab initiation. Every listed patient had earlier received interferon beta, and every PML patient was female. Blood samples at T0 were collected prior to the first natalizumab infusion. Ficoll-Hypaque density gradient centrifugation was used to isolate peripheral blood mononuclear cells. Amplification of TRB CDR3 regions from genomic DNA was performed at survey-level depth using the immunoSEQ two-step multiplex PCR. Synthetic inline TR CDR3 controls covering all V-J pairings were spiked into each PCR to estimate template counts and remove amplification bias. Reads went through processing to reduce amplification and sequencing bias, and quantification was done against synthetic TR CDR3 analogs. In the authors' own workflow: Raw data were processed in ImmunoSEQ Analyzer, with out-of-frame sequences and CDR3s containing stop codons removed, and gene names were assigned according to IMGT nomenclature. Normalized Shannon entropy, defined as 1 minus Pielou's evenness, served as the summary measure of repertoire diversity. TRB sequences were treated as identical only when sharing V gene, J gene and CDR3. Public PML clonotypes were defined as CDR3s shared by two or more PML-onset samples but absent from earlier samples, from controls, and from public databases. Skylign with the observed count method was used to analyze CDR3 amino acid composition at each position. TCRdb re-hosts the immuneACCESS table, in-frame sequences only. Its copies lack some clones; in the studies checked, an unresolved V gene accounts for under half of them, and the cause for the rest is not known. V, J and clone size are those of that table, while D and trimming were read from the DNA. The table for this sample lists some 30,000 clones; 88% of them were counted only once. The ten largest clones add up to around 0.96% of the sample.

This receptor was obtained from a human donor with multiple sclerosis. Sequenced: PBMCs. The chain couples TRBV9 to TRBJ2-3; no D gene call is confident. The DNA sequence is given as TGTGCCAGCAGCGATCGGGCATCCACAGATACGCAGTATTTT. It translates to CASSDRASTDTQYF.